The rows below give T cell receptor beta chains drawn from one sample of a study of shared clonotypes between healthy human individuals. TCRdb's copy holds only in-frame clones and misses some; the assay was immunoSEQ multiplex PCR. The sample carries around 1.6 million clones, around 98% recorded once. The sample consisted of naive CD4+ T cells sorted from blood. The receptors originated from a man aged 30 to 39 in good health. The CDR3 runs from the conserved cysteine through the conserved F or W. A D gene is named only where the DNA matches it firmly. A clone size is listed for some rows: how often the clone was seen (once, few, many), or a class if it is expanded.

TRBD2	TRBV14	once	TRBJ2-2	CASSRTSGRNTGELFF	TGTGCCAGCAGCCGGACTAGCGGGAGAAACACCGGGGAGCTGTTTTTT
-	TRBV7-3	-	TRBJ2-2	CASSAPGRELFF	TGTGCCAGCAGCGCCCCGGGGAGGGAGCTGTTTTTT
-	TRBV30	-	TRBJ1-2	CAWSGMISGYTF	TGTGCCTGGAGTGGTATGATATCTGGCTACACCTTC
-	TRBV5-1	-	TRBJ2-7	CASSLEGLWGERPYEQYF	TGCGCCAGCAGCTTGGAGGGCCTTTGGGGGGAGCGCCCCTACGAGCAGTACTTC
TRBD2	TRBV5-8	-	TRBJ2-2	CASSSTLLAGGPIGELFF	TGTGCCAGCAGCTCTACCCTCCTAGCGGGAGGGCCGATCGGGGAGCTGTTTTTT
TRBD2	TRBV5-1	-	TRBJ2-1	CASSLDGTSVNEQFF	TGCGCCAGCAGCTTGGACGGGACTAGCGTAAATGAGCAGTTCTTC
-	TRBV27	-	TRBJ1-1	CASSMTERMNTEAFF	TGTGCCAGCAGTATGACAGAGAGAATGAACACTGAAGCTTTCTTT
TRBD2	TRBV5-4	-	TRBJ2-5	CASSPGLAGGETQYF	TGTGCCAGCAGCCCGGGACTAGCGGGAGGAGAGACCCAGTACTTC
-	TRBV9	once	TRBJ2-1	CASSGPAYNEQFF	TGTGCCAGCAGCGGACCGGCCTACAATGAGCAGTTCTTC
-	TRBV5-1	-	TRBJ2-3	CASSADGPSTDTQYF	TGCGCCAGCAGCGCCGACGGTCCTAGCACAGATACGCAGTATTTT
TRBD1	TRBV5-5	-	TRBJ2-1	CASSRPPDRGVF	TGTGCCAGCAGCAGACCGCCGGACAGGGGGGTCTTC
TRBD1	TRBV28	-	TRBJ2-7	CASRPTRDRGPF	TGTGCCAGCAGGCCGACTCGGGACAGGGGGCCCTTC
-	TRBV2	-	TRBJ2-1	CASRGGTAYNEQFF	TGTGCCAGCAGGGGCGGGACAGCTTACAATGAGCAGTTCTTC
-	TRBV9	-	TRBJ2-1	CASSGGRKSSYNEQFF	TGTGCCAGCAGCGGAGGACGGAAGAGCTCCTACAATGAGCAGTTCTTC
-	TRBV9	-	TRBJ1-3	CASSPRWGGNTIYF	TGTGCCAGCAGCCCCAGATGGGGTGGAAACACCATATATTTT
-	TRBV18	-	TRBJ1-3	CASSPFRSSGNTIYF	TGTGCCAGCTCACCATTCCGAAGCTCTGGAAACACCATATATTTT
-	TRBV27	-	TRBJ2-1	CASRTGNKVINEQFF	TGTGCCAGCAGAACCGGGAACAAAGTGATCAATGAGCAGTTCTTC
-	TRBV18	-	TRBJ1-1	CASLGVNTEAFF	TGTGCCAGCCTCGGTGTGAACACTGAAGCTTTCTTT
-	TRBV18	-	TRBJ2-3	CASSPGSTDTQYF	TGTGCCAGCTCACCGGGTAGCACAGATACGCAGTATTTT
TRBD1	TRBV27	-	TRBJ2-2	CASSPMGQGNPGELFF	TGTGCCAGCAGTCCCATGGGACAGGGGAACCCCGGGGAGCTGTTTTTT
TRBD1	TRBV27	-	TRBJ2-1	CASSFLAPGQGMAEIEQFF	TGTGCCAGCAGTTTTCTGGCCCCGGGACAGGGGATGGCGGAGATTGAGCAGTTCTTC
TRBD1	TRBV5-4	-	TRBJ2-3	CASSNVNTGGGTDTQYF	TGTGCCAGCAGCAATGTTAATACAGGGGGAGGCACAGATACGCAGTATTTT
TRBD1	TRBV7-9	once	TRBJ1-2	CASSPDRENPGYTF	TGTGCCAGCAGCCCGGACAGGGAAAATCCTGGCTACACCTTC
TRBD1	TRBV7-9	-	TRBJ2-3	CASSRQGGDTQYF	TGTGCCAGCAGCCGACAGGGGGGTGATACGCAGTATTTT
-	TRBV5-1	-	TRBJ2-1	CASSGGGIAYNEQFF	TGCGCCAGCAGCGGAGGGGGTATCGCGTACAATGAGCAGTTCTTC
TRBD1	TRBV11-2	once	TRBJ2-5	CASSYGTEETQYF	TGTGCCAGCAGCTACGGGACAGAAGAGACCCAGTACTTC
-	TRBV2	-	TRBJ1-3	CASSRSSGNTIYF	TGTGCCAGCAGTCGTAGCTCTGGAAACACCATATATTTT
TRBD2	TRBV5-1	-	TRBJ2-2	CASSLDRTSGIYTGELFF	TGCGCCAGCAGCTTGGATAGGACTAGCGGGATTTACACCGGGGAGCTGTTTTTT
-	TRBV10-3	-	TRBJ1-5	CAIRQGPGNQPQHF	TGTGCCATCCGCCAAGGGCCAGGAAATCAGCCCCAGCATTTT
-	TRBV2	-	TRBJ2-4	CAASGGLTPKNIQYF	TGTGCCGCTTCTGGGGGACTCACCCCCAAAAACATTCAGTACTTC
-	TRBV6-1	-	TRBJ2-5	CASSEILVKETQYF	TGTGCCAGCAGTGAAATTCTGGTCAAAGAGACCCAGTACTTC
-	TRBV11-2	-	TRBJ1-3	CASSLGAGTNTIYF	TGTGCCAGCAGCCTTGGGGCAGGGACAAACACCATATATTTT
-	TRBV19	-	TRBJ1-3	CASSIGSSGNTIYF	TGTGCCAGTAGTATCGGATCCTCTGGAAACACCATATATTTT
-	TRBV5-4	-	TRBJ1-1	CASSWGTEAFF	TGTGCCAGCAGCTGGGGGACTGAAGCTTTCTTT
-	TRBV28	-	TRBJ1-4	CALGLGSTNEKLFF	TGTGCCCTGGGCTTGGGCAGCACTAATGAAAAACTGTTTTTT
-	TRBV7-2	-	TRBJ2-1	CASSPPIKSEQFF	TGTGCCAGCAGCCCTCCCATTAAGAGCGAGCAGTTCTTC
-	TRBV5-5	-	TRBJ2-2	CASSLTSRNTGELFF	TGTGCCAGCAGCTTGACTAGCAGAAACACCGGGGAGCTGTTTTTT
TRBD2	TRBV9	-	TRBJ2-5	CASSLGLAGPQETQYF	TGTGCCAGCAGCCTCGGCCTAGCGGGACCCCAAGAGACCCAGTACTTC
-	TRBV10-3	-	TRBJ2-2	CAISEDYRDGELFF	TGTGCCATCAGTGAGGACTACCGGGACGGGGAGCTGTTTTTT
-	TRBV7-2	-	TRBJ1-2	CASSLDSLYGYTF	TGTGCCAGCAGCTTAGACAGCCTTTATGGCTACACCTTC
-	TRBV18	-	TRBJ2-4	CASSPTYGAQAKNIQYF	TGTGCCAGCTCTCCAACGTACGGGGCCCAAGCCAAAAACATTCAGTACTTC
-	TRBV5-1	-	TRBJ1-4	CASSVDRTNEKLFF	TGCGCCAGCAGCGTTGACAGAACTAATGAAAAACTGTTTTTT
TRBD2	TRBV18	-	TRBJ2-1	CASSPLAGGSYNEQFF	TGTGCCAGCTCACCCTTAGCGGGAGGTTCCTACAATGAGCAGTTCTTC
-	TRBV4-1	-	TRBJ1-5	CASSQEPGAGQPQHF	TGCGCCAGCAGCCAAGAACCGGGGGCTGGACAGCCCCAGCATTTT
-	TRBV25-1	once	TRBJ2-7	CASSGELEYEQYF	TGTGCCAGCAGTGGTGAACTAGAATACGAGCAGTACTTC
TRBD1	TRBV6-5	-	TRBJ1-1	CASRPQGAPAEAFF	TGTGCCAGCAGGCCACAGGGGGCGCCAGCTGAAGCTTTCTTT
-	TRBV11-3	-	TRBJ2-1	CASSFTPTAAGEQFF	TGTGCCAGCAGCTTTACCCCGACTGCGGCGGGTGAGCAGTTCTTC
-	TRBV9	once	TRBJ2-1	CASSPRGQGSYNEQFF	TGTGCCAGCAGCCCCCGGGGGCAGGGCTCCTACAATGAGCAGTTCTTC
TRBD2	TRBV6-6	-	TRBJ2-3	CASYDSGSGTDTQYF	TGTGCCAGCTATGATAGCGGGAGTGGGACAGATACGCAGTATTTT
TRBD1	TRBV18	-	TRBJ2-5	CASSPKTGVETQYF	TGTGCCAGCTCACCTAAAACAGGGGTAGAGACCCAGTACTTC
TRBD1	TRBV27	-	TRBJ1-5	CASSLHPGTGNQPQHF	TGTGCCAGCAGTTTACATCCCGGGACAGGAAATCAGCCCCAGCATTTT
-	TRBV10-1	few	TRBJ2-3	CASSEDTDTQYF	TGCGCCAGCAGTGAGGACACAGATACGCAGTATTTT
TRBD2	TRBV4-3	-	TRBJ2-1	CASSQGEGLAGSGNEQFF	TGCGCCAGCAGCCAAGGGGAGGGACTAGCGGGTTCTGGCAATGAGCAGTTCTTC